This TCR beta chain was sequenced during a study of T cell responses to AZD1222 COVID-19 vaccine. The wider study: Pooled samples include second doses given at about 4 or 12 weeks.

Profiling relied on immunoSEQ multiplex PCR, and the TCRdb table lists in-frame clones only, not all of them. The sample comprises about 120,000 clones, 80% to 90% of which are singletons, and approximately 8.5% rests with the top ten. The germline V gene has CDR1 SGHAT and CDR2 FQNNGV. The V and J ends lost 2 bases and 3 bases respectively, with 13 bases between them. This CDR3 is built from 15 residues. Points on this clone: Its specificity is unknown.

Study-level findings and limits: The study reported that nearly half of spike-specific TCRs target unmutated variant regions.

The source of this sequence is an adult in good health. This sample comprised peripheral blood, obtained on day 0 of AZD1222 vaccination. The genes are TRBV11-2 and TRBJ1-1, with no clear D. CDR3 region: CASSLPGQIYTEAFF. The CDR3, as DNA: TGTGCCAGCAGCTTACCGGGTCAGATTTACACTGAAGCTTTCTTT.